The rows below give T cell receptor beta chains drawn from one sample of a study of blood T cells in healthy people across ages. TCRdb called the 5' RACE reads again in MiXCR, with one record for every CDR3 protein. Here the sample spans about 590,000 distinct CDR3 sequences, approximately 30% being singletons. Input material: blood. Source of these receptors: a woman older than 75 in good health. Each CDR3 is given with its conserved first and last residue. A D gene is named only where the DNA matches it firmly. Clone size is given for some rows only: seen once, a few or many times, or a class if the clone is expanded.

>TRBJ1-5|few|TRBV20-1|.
CSARGGREGQPQHF
TGCAGTGCTAGAGGGGGCAGGGAGGGTCAGCCCCAGCATTTT
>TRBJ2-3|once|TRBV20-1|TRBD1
CSAAPGTGSTDTQYF
TGCAGTGCTGCCCCCGGGACAGGGAGCACAGATACGCAGTATTTT
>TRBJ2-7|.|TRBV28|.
CASSSTWASSYEQYF
TGTGCCAGCAGTTCTACGTGGGCGAGCTCCTACGAGCAGTACTTC
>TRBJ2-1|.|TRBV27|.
CASRYGGNEQFF
TGTGCCAGTAGATACGGAGGGAATGAGCAGTTCTTC
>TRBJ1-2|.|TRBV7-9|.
CASNSAAARNYGYTF
TGTGCCAGCAACTCGGCGGCGGCACGGAACTATGGCTACACCTTC
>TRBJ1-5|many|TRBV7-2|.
CASSPSSGIRNQPQHF
TGTGCCAGCAGCCCTAGCTCAGGGATTAGGAATCAGCCCCAGCATTTT
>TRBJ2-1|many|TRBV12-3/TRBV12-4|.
CAGPRKGKPYNEQFF
TGTGCCGGGCCCCGGAAGGGGAAACCCTACAATGAGCAGTTCTTC
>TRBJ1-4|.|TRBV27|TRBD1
CASSVQGMGEKLFF
TGTGCCAGCAGCGTACAGGGGATGGGAGAAAAACTGTTTTTT
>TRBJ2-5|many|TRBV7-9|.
CASSPTSLSPYF
TGTGCCAGCAGCCCCACGTCACTTTCCCCGTACTTC
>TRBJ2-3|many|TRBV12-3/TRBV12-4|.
CASSLDRSTDTQYF
TGTGCCAGCAGCCTTGACAGGAGCACAGATACGCAGTATTTT
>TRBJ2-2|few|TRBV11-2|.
CASSLVRDTGELFF
TGTGCCAGCAGCTTAGTGCGGGACACCGGGGAGCTGTTTTTT
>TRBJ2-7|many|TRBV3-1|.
CASSQDSRGYYEQYF
TGTGCCAGCAGCCAAGACAGCCGGGGGTACTACGAGCAGTACTTC
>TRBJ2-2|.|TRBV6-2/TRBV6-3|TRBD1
CASSTIGTGEAGELFF
TGTGCCAGCAGTACTATCGGGACAGGGGAAGCCGGGGAGCTGTTTTTT
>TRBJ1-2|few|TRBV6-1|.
CASSETQGYGYTF
TGTGCCAGCAGTGAGACCCAGGGCTATGGCTACACCTTC
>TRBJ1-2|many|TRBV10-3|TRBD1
CAISLGQGNYGYTF
TGTGCCATCAGTCTAGGACAGGGCAACTATGGCTACACCTTC
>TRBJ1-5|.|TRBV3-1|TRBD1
CASIEREGANQPQHF
TGTGCCAGCATCGAGCGAGAGGGGGCCAATCAGCCCCAGCATTTT
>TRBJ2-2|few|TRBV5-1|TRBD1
CASSSQGDGELFF
TGCGCCAGCAGCTCCCAGGGGGACGGGGAGCTGTTTTTT
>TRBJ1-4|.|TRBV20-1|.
CSAKQPDPEKLFF
TGCAGTGCTAAACAGCCGGATCCTGAAAAACTGTTTTTT
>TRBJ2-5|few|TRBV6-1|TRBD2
CASSSFRLLAGGTNEQYF
TGTGCCAGCAGCTCATTTCGCCTACTAGCGGGGGGCACCAATGAGCAGTACTTC
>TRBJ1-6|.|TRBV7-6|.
CASSLEVRRGNSPLHF
TGTGCCAGCAGCTTAGAGGTTCGGCGGGGGAATTCACCCCTCCACTTT
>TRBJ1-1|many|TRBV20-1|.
CSASRANTEAFF
TGCAGTGCTAGTCGGGCAAACACTGAAGCTTTCTTT
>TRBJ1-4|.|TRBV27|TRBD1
CVSSPGTGRGEKLFF
TGTGTCAGCAGTCCCGGGACAGGGCGAGGAGAAAAACTGTTTTTT
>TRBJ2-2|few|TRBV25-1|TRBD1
CASSEQGTGGTGELFF
TGTGCCAGCAGTGAACAAGGGACAGGGGGCACCGGGGAGCTGTTTTTT
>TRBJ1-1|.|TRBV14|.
CASSQRDSYTEAFF
TGTGCCAGCAGCCAAAGGGACTCCTACACTGAAGCTTTCTTT
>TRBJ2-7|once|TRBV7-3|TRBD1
CASSPDPGQVSYEQYF
TGTGCCAGCAGCCCCGATCCGGGACAGGTGAGCTACGAGCAGTACTTC
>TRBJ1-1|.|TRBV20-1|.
CSARVAWGPARAFF
TGCAGTGCTAGAGTTGCATGGGGGCCCGCTCGAGCTTTCTTT
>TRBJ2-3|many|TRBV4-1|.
CASSRLAPDTQYF
TGCGCCAGCAGCCGCCTTGCCCCAGATACGCAGTATTTT
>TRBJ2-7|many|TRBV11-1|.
CASSFRGRSYEQYF
TGTGCCAGCAGCTTCAGGGGCCGCTCCTACGAGCAGTACTTC
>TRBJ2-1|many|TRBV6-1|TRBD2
CASSIVAGLYNEQFF
TGTGCCAGCAGTATTGTAGCGGGGTTATACAATGAGCAGTTCTTC
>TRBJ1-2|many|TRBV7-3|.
CASSVEPGGRYGYTF
TGTGCCAGCAGCGTTGAACCGGGGGGGAGATATGGCTACACCTTC
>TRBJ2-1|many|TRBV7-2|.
CASSLGLYEQFF
TGTGCCAGCAGCTTAGGGCTCTATGAGCAGTTCTTC
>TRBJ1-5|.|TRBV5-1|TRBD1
CASSLGTGASGGPQHF
TGCGCCAGCAGCTTGGGGACAGGGGCTTCAGGGGGGCCCCAGCATTTT
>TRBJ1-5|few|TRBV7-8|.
CASSLFQGKSNQPQHF
TGTGCCAGCAGCTTATTCCAGGGTAAGAGCAATCAGCCCCAGCATTTT
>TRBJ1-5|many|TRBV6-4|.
CASSAGSWSNQPQHF
TGTGCCAGCTCGGCAGGGAGTTGGAGCAATCAGCCCCAGCATTTT
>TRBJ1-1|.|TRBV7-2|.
CASTGAGRVGTEAFF
TGTGCCAGCACGGGTGCCGGCAGGGTAGGGACTGAAGCTTTCTTT
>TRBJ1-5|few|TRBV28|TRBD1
CASSRDRAYGYQPQHF
TGTGCCAGCAGTCGGGACAGGGCTTATGGCTATCAGCCCCAGCATTTT
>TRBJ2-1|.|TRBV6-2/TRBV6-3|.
CTSSYSGLEYVEQFF
TGTACCAGCAGTTACTCGGGGCTAGAGTACGTGGAGCAGTTCTTC
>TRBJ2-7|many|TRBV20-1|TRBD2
CSAGDYQYEQYF
TGCAGTGCTGGGGACTACCAATACGAGCAGTACTTC
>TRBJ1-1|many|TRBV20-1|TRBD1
CSARAPGGNTEAFF
TGCAGTGCTAGAGCCCCAGGGGGGAACACTGAAGCTTTCTTT
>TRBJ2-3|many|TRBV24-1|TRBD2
CATSDPLAGGTDTQYF
TGTGCCACCAGTGATCCGCTAGCGGGGGGCACAGATACGCAGTATTTT
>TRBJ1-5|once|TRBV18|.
CARTINFNQPQHF
TGTGCCAGGACCATTAACTTCAATCAGCCCCAGCATTTT
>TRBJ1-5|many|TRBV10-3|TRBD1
CAIGTGDSNQPQHF
TGTGCCATCGGGACAGGGGATAGCAATCAGCCCCAGCATTTT
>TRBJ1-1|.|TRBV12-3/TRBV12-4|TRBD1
CASSDSTGYKTEAFF
TGTGCCAGCAGTGATTCGACAGGGTACAAGACTGAAGCTTTCTTT
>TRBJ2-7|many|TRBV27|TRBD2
CASSLSGGREQYF
TGTGCCAGCAGTTTATCGGGGGGGAGGGAGCAGTACTTC
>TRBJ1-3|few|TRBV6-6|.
CASRAGNTVYF
TGTGCCAGCAGGGCTGGAAACACCGTATATTTT
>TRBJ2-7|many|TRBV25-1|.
CASQRRRDTGREQYF
TGTGCCAGCCAACGGAGGAGGGACACCGGTAGGGAGCAGTACTTC
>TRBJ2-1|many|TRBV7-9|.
CASSLEGGLGQFF
TGTGCCAGCAGCTTAGAGGGGGGGCTGGGGCAGTTCTTC
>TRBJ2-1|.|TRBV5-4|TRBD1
CASSLRTGGGEQFF
TGTGCCAGCAGCCTCCGGACAGGGGGGGGCGAGCAGTTCTTC
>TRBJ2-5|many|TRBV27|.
CASSLIGLRETQYF
TGTGCCAGCAGTTTAATAGGGCTGCGAGAGACCCAGTACTTC
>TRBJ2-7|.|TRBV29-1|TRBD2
CSVQGYGRAFSSEQYF
TGCAGCGTCCAAGGGTACGGGAGGGCCTTTAGTAGCGAGCAGTACTTC
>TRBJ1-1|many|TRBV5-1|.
CASRVGMNTEAFF
TGCGCCAGCAGGGTGGGGATGAACACTGAAGCTTTCTTT
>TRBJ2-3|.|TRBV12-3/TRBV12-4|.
CASRAFTLGTRPPDTQYF
TGTGCCAGCCGAGCATTTACTCTTGGGACCCGGCCGCCGGATACGCAGTATTTT
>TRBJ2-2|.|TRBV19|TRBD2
CASSIGGLAGINTGELFF
TGTGCCAGTAGTATTGGGGGACTAGCGGGGATAAACACAGGGGAGCTGTTTTTT
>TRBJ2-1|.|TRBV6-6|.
CASSSTTANEQFF
TGTGCCAGCAGTTCGACGACGGCTAATGAGCAGTTCTTC
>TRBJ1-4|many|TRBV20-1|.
CSAKLGEKLFF
TGCAGTGCTAAACTAGGTGAAAAACTGTTTTTT